This record looks at one TCR beta chain sequence and its context. Its binding antigen is unknown. The sample holds no much larger clone one base away, and base qualities are not on file. The data belong to a study of radiation and T cells in renal cell carcinoma (dated by TCRdb to 2019 to 2021). For the study in its entirety: TCR beta sequencing covered 53 samples in total, comprising some 25 tumors and around 27 peripheral blood samples. Across all 50 or so samples, under 5,000,000 unique CDR3 nucleotide sequences, encoding 2,658,974 unique CDR3 amino acid sequences, were identified. On the study overall, not on this receptor specifically: Intratumoral heterogeneity went uncaptured because the only tumor material available was small regions of approximately 0.96 g. A greater number of dominant CDR3 motifs was detected in irradiated tumors than in control tumors, and a larger share of the repertoire was occupied by these motifs in irradiated tumors than in control tumors. Higher TCR clonality was observed in irradiated tumors than in controls, with an average of about 50% of the repertoire accounted for by the top 100 clonotypes, compared with about 45% in nephrectomy-only tumors. Effects of radiation dose or scheduling on the TCR repertoire could not be addressed with the single-armed trial design. Because no pretreatment tumor biopsies were available, whether clonotypes were present in the tumor at baseline could not be determined. Top tumor clonotypes rose in blood from baseline to 2 weeks post-radiation, then contracted by 4 weeks, suggesting transient expansion of tumor-resident clones.

Taken with the paper, the label for time point translates to: tumor resected at nephrectomy. The sample's treatment or condition, from its label and the paper: 15 Gy SBRT to primary tumor, nephrectomy 4 weeks later. Samples came from a clinical trial, in which primary renal cell carcinomas received 15 Gy stereotactic body radiation therapy followed by nephrectomy 4 weeks later. Every patient's renal cell carcinoma showed clear cell pathology. Tumors were dissociated mechanically, digested with collagenase/hyaluronidase at 37 degrees C, processed in gentleMACS C tubes, and stored in liquid nitrogen. The QIAamp DNA Blood Mini Kit (Qiagen) was used to prepare genomic DNA for TCR sequencing. The analyses included only samples that passed all quality control checks. The immunoSEQ kit was used, according to the manufacturer's recommendations, to generate TCR beta libraries from genomic DNA. To prepare the libraries, a first multiplex PCR with proprietary primers was run, followed by a second PCR that added unique barcodes, and a bead cleanup was done after each round. A positive control reaction and a negative control reaction, both provided in the kit, were run with every batch of samples. The final libraries were assessed on an Agilent 4200 TapeStation D1000 ScreenTape, pooled by volume, and quantified by qPCR. An Illumina NextSeq500 fitted with a MidOutput 150-cycle cartridge performed the sequencing, running 156 Read1 cycles and 15 Index1 cycles with the kit's custom primers. The pooled library was loaded at 1.0 pM, with an approximately 21% PhiX control spiked in. As for the original processing: Vendor-processed data were analyzed in R, and a clonotype was defined as all T cells sharing the same CDR3 nucleotide sequence. For clone abundance analyses, frequencies were normalized to the 10,000 most abundant clones per sample. Public T cell clones, which averaged fewer than five per sample, were removed prior to analysis. The dominant motif analysis was done with ImmunoMap using the PAM10 matrix, a gap penalty of 30, and a homology threshold of 0.3, and motifs with a cumulative frequency of at least 0.01 were considered dominant. An abundance difference of at least 32-fold between compartments was the criterion for calling clonotypes tumor-enriched or baseline blood-enriched. The Baroni-Urbani and Buser coefficient was used to measure tumor-blood repertoire similarity, and groups were compared with two-tailed Wilcoxon tests in R. This is the immuneACCESS table as TCRdb keeps it, with only in-frame sequences that have V and J called. A part of the clones is gone; compared with another copy, unresolved V genes explain less than half, and the rest is unexplained. V and J calls and clone size are those listed in that table; D and trimming were worked out from the DNA. The sample data list over 15,000 clones, and 55% of these were observed just once. 10% to 15% of the sample goes to the ten largest clones.

V loses 3 bases, J loses 0 bases, and the germline ends lie 10 bases apart. The germline V gene encodes CDR1 SGHRS and CDR2 YFSETQ. The CDR3 contains 14 residues, cysteine and phenylalanine counted. The entry retains the CDR3 DNA only, 42 bases that are in frame from base 1. The chain couples TRBV5-1 to TRBJ2-7; TRBD1 is a weak D gene call, 6 bases matching. The sample here was tumor tissue, taken from a patient whose treatment included radiotherapy and nephrectomy. The TCR sequence derives from a man over 45 with renal cell carcinoma. The DNA reads as follows: TGCGCCAGCAGCTCGGACAGAGCCTCCTACGAGCAGTACTTC. It codes for CASSSDRASYEQYF.